This T cell receptor (beta chain) was documented in a study of cytomegalovirus exposure and HLA in healthy donors. Findings and caveats of the study: It was reported in a later analysis that an Asian-associated ancestry cluster showed fewer N-insertions than the approximately 700-donor mean. Earlier analysis yielded a pattern in which most TCR beta V segments were productive about 90% or about 30% of the time.

V lost 5 bases to trimming and J lost 4 bases, with 18 bases between them. The CDR3 sequence is 15 residues long. CDR1 and CDR2 (germline): SGHKS, YYEKEE (reference sequence). Donors were ostensibly healthy at sampling, although undocumented immune exposures were probable. Amplification used 60 Vbeta primers and 13 Jbeta primers. This table comes from immunoSEQ multiplex PCR, and its TCRdb copy is limited to in-frame clones, with some not included. The sample holds over 100,000 clones; about four fifths are singletons and the top ten take more than 20%. A word on this clone: As yet, its antigen is unknown.

The V gene is TRBV5-5, the J gene TRBJ1-2; maybe TRBD1 (6 bases). The sequenced material came from PBMCs. The sequence derives from a man aged 25-40 years in good health and CMV-seropositive. CDR3 region: CASRASGQGSYGYTF. The CDR3 DNA reads TGTGCCAGCAGAGCTTCGGGTCAGGGGAGCTATGGCTACACCTTC.